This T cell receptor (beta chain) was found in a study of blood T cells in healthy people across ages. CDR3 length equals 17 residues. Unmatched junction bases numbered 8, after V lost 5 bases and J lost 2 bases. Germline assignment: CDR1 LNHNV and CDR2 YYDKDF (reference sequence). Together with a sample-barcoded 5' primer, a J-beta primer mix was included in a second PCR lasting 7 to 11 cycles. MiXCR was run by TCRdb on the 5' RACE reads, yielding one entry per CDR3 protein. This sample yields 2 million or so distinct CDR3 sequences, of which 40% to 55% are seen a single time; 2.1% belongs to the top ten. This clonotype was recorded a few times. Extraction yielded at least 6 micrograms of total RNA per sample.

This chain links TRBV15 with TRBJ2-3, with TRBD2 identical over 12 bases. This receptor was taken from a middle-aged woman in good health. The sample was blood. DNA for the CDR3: TGTGCCACCAGCTATCCACGACTAGCGGGAGACACAGATACGCAGTATTTT. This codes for CATSYPRLAGDTDTQYF.